This entry concerns a single TCR beta chain. This receptor's antigen is unknown. Base qualities are not recorded, but no much larger clone differs from it by a single base. This entry comes from a study of control samples from healthy donors and cancer patients (dated by TCRdb to the early 2020s). V is shortened by 6 bases, J by 1 base, and the region joining them spans 16 bases. The CDR3 covers 15 residues, taking in both the cysteine and the phenylalanine. Kept here is only the CDR3 DNA, which spans 45 bases and is read in frame from base 1. The germline V gene provides CDR1 KGHSH and CDR2 LQKENI. Library method: the immunoSEQ multiplex PCR assay. The table was pulled from immuneACCESS by TCRdb, which kept in-frame rearrangements only. Such tables lose some clones; where checked, under half of the loss comes from unresolved V genes, and the rest has no known cause. This sample comprises approximately 140,000 clones, under 90% of them detected only once. The top ten hold over 6.5% of the sample.

This TCR was sampled from a man aged 50-59 years with head and neck cancer. Source material: PBMCs. The rearranged chain carries TRBV18 and TRBJ2-7; a tentative D call is TRBD1 (6 bases match). The CDR3 protein sequence reads: CASSRTGSRSYEQYF. The sequenced DNA: TGTGCCAGCTCTCGAACAGGGAGCCGGTCCTACGAGCAGTACTTC.